This T cell receptor (beta chain) was obtained from a study of shared clonotypes between healthy human individuals. Study results and limitations: Naive subsets generally had larger estimated richness than memory subsets.

To note about this clone: Its antigen is currently unknown.

The data were produced by immunoSEQ multiplex PCR, yet TCRdb's version contains in-frame clones alone and is incomplete. This table has roughly 700,000 clones, around 91% appearing once. V was pared by 5 bases and J by 0 bases, with 20 bases between. The CDR3 spans 18 residues. Germline CDR1 MDHEN, CDR2 SYDVKM. Caucasian adults living in Nashville, Tennessee, provided all samples. The source material was memory CD8+ T cells from PBMCs. Specified subset: CD45RO+ cells pooled with CCR7-negative TemRA cells. The source of this sequence is a man younger than 35 in good health. Some clones in this sample may be carry-over from other donors' samples. This chain uses TRBV28 with TRBJ1-5, with D tentatively TRBD1 (6 bases). The CDR3 bases are TGTGCCAGCAGTCCCGGGGGCCGCCGGGGCTATAGCAATCAGCCCCAGCATTTT. Translating it yields CASSPGGRRGYSNQPQHF.